This entry lists 8 T cell receptor beta chains sequenced from one sample in a study of blood T cell repertoires in COVID-19 (dated by TCRdb to 2020 to 2021). Receptor libraries were prepared by the immunoSEQ multiplex PCR assay. The clones in this table, taken by TCRdb from immuneACCESS, are in-frame only. Not every clone is retained; where verified, under half of the shortfall comes from an unresolved V gene, and the cause of the rest is unknown. In this sample the table shows over 300,000 clones, 75% to 90% of which occur a single time. The ten top clones hold roughly 2.3% of the sample. Sequenced: PBMCs or T cells enriched from blood (not recorded which). These TCRs come from a man aged 30 to 45 who had recovered from COVID-19.

This rearrangement joins TRBV7-9 to TRBJ1-2, with D possibly matching TRBD1 (5 bases). The germline CDR1 and CDR2 sequences are SEHNR and FQNEAQ (reference sequence). V was cut by 1 base and J by 5 bases, with 11 bases left in between. This CDR3 has 14 amino acids. The CDR3 DNA reads as TGTGCCAGCAGCTTAGGAGGGGCGGGGTATGGCTACACCTTC. Its translation: CASSLGGAGYGYTF. Full variable domain (outside the CDR3, taken from reference TRBV7-9 and TRBJ1-2): DTGVSQNPRHKITKRGQNVTFRCDPISEHNRLYWYRQTLGQGPEFLTYFQNEAQLEKSRLLSDRFSAERPKGSFSTLEIQRTEQGDSAMYLCASSLGGAGYGYTFGSGTRLTVV.

This clone was seen just once. The chain is built from TRBV16 and TRBJ2-2, with 8 bases aligning to TRBD1. The CDR3 contains 14 residues. J was trimmed by 3 bases and V by 3 bases; bases with no gene match: 0. Germline V gene data show CDR1 as KGHSY and CDR2 as FQNENV. The CDR3: CASSQTGDTGELFF. CDR3 coding DNA: TGTGCCAGCAGCCAGACAGGGGACACCGGGGAGCTGTTTTTT.

The rearrangement uses TRBV7-9 and TRBJ2-2; D not resolved. CDR3 length: 16 amino acids. Germline loops: CDR1 SEHNR, CDR2 FQNEAQ (reference sequence). Trimming removed 4 bases from V and 0 bases from J, with 12 bases in between. This CDR3 is CASSWAETTNTGELFF. As DNA, the CDR3 is TGTGCCAGCAGCTGGGCCGAGACAACGAACACCGGGGAGCTGTTTTTT.

V is TRBV6-4 and J is TRBJ2-7, with 7 nucleotides matching TRBD1. Germline V gene lookup returns CDR1 MRHNA and CDR2 SNTAGT. The length of the CDR3 is 15 residues. The trim removed 3 bases at V and 0 bases at J, leaving 5 bases unmatched. The CDR3 DNA reads as TGTGCCAGCAGTGAGGGGTCAGGGGGCTCCTACGAGCAGTACTTC. Translated: CASSEGSGGSYEQYF.

The chain combines TRBV7-6 with TRBJ2-1, with TRBD2 matching over 15 bases. The CDR3 runs 15 residues. Germline V gene lookup returns CDR1 SGHVS and CDR2 FNYEAQ. J lost 10 bases, V lost 2 bases, and 3 bases had no gene match. Here the CDR3 reads CASSLLGTSGGEQFF. The CDR3 nucleotides are TGTGCCAGCAGCTTACTTGGGACTAGCGGGGGGGAGCAGTTCTTC.

The chain joins TRBV25-1 to TRBJ1-1, with a possible D match to TRBD1 (5 bases). The V end was cut by 5 bases, the J end by 4 bases, with 14 bases between. The CDR3 loop spans 14 amino acids. CDR1 MGHDK and CDR2 SYGVNS come from the germline V gene. CDR3 nucleotides: TGTGCCAGCAGTAGTCCGGGGGTGGTCACTGAAGCTTTCTTT. Its protein is CASSSPGVVTEAFF. Variable domain in full (rest from reference TRBV25-1 and TRBJ1-1): EADIYQTPRYLVIGTGKKITLECSQTMGHDKMYWYQQDPGMELHLIHYSYGVNSTEKGDLSSESTVSRIRTEHFPLTLESARPSHTSQYLCASSSPGVVTEAFFGQGTRLTVV.

The rearrangement joins TRBV7-9 to TRBJ2-1, with TRBD2 matching over 10 bases. The germline gives CDR1 SEHNR, CDR2 FQNEAQ (reference sequence). The CDR3 sequence is 16 residues long. V gave up 5 bases and J gave up 5 bases; unmatched junction bases: 9. The CDR3 spells CASSKAGGRFNNEQFF. DNA of the CDR3: TGTGCCAGCAGCAAAGCGGGGGGGCGTTTTAACAATGAGCAGTTCTTC.

This sequence joins TRBV10-1 and TRBJ2-7; 7 nucleotides line up with TRBD2. J lost 3 bases, V lost 3 bases, and 8 bases had no gene match. Germline V gene lookup returns CDR1 WNHNN and CDR2 SYGVQD (reference sequence). There are 15 residues in the CDR3. CDR3 residues: CASSDPGLRDYEQYF. For the CDR3, the DNA is TGCGCCAGCAGTGACCCGGGACTAAGAGACTACGAGCAGTACTTC.